A selection of T cell receptor beta chains follows, all from one sample in a study of blood T cell repertoires in COVID-19. Repertoires were generated with immunoSEQ multiplex PCR, while TCRdb's copy carries only in-frame clones and drops some. The table has around 310,000 clones, 90% seen once. Source material: peripheral blood. Receptors were obtained from a woman aged 40 to 50 with COVID-19, enrolled during active disease. CDR3s include the opening cysteine and the closing phenylalanine or tryptophan. The D gene is left open where the match is weak. Clone sizes are given selectively: once, few, many, or a class where the clone is expanded.

clone_size	d_call	v_call	j_call	cdr3_length	cdr3_nt	cdr3_aa
once	TRBD2	TRBV9	TRBJ2-3	15	TGTGCCAGCAGCCCCTACCTGGGGGGGGCAGATACGCAGTATTTT	CASSPYLGGADTQYF
.	.	TRBV7-2	TRBJ2-2	14	TGTGCCAGCAGCCCGGACAGGAACACCGGGGAGCTGTTTTTT	CASSPDRNTGELFF
.	.	TRBV19	TRBJ1-2	14	TGTGCCAGTAGAGGCGAAGGGGGGGGATATGGCTACACCTTC	CASRGEGGGYGYTF
few	.	TRBV14	TRBJ2-1	15	TGTGCCAGCAGCCAAGATGGGCGGGCCTACAATGAGCAGTTCTTC	CASSQDGRAYNEQFF
.	.	TRBV28	TRBJ2-7	15	TGTGCCAGCAGTCTCGCAGGGGATAGAAGCTACGAGCAGTACTTC	CASSLAGDRSYEQYF
.	.	TRBV19	TRBJ1-1	13	TGTGCCAGTAGTCAGGGGCTGAACACTGAAGCTTTCTTT	CASSQGLNTEAFF
.	TRBD1	TRBV4-3	TRBJ1-1	16	TGCGCCAGCAGCCCTCGGGCAGGGGGATTGAACACTGAAGCTTTCTTT	CASSPRAGGLNTEAFF
.	.	TRBV6-5	TRBJ1-1	12	TGTGCCAGCAGTCGGGGAGCAACTGAAGCTTTCTTT	CASSRGATEAFF
once	.	TRBV5-6	TRBJ1-2	13	TGTGCCAGCAGCTTCCGGGTCTTTAACGGCTACACCTTC	CASSFRVFNGYTF
.	TRBD1	TRBV7-8	TRBJ2-4	16	TGTGCCAGCAGCCTACGGACAGGGGTGGGGGAAAACATTCAGTACTTC	CASSLRTGVGENIQYF
once	.	TRBV7-9	TRBJ1-1	10	TGTGCCAGCAGCTCCCCCGGGGCTTTCTTT	CASSSPGAFF
.	.	TRBV14	TRBJ1-1	15	TGTGCCAGCAGCCCATTGACAGGTCAGAACACTGAAGCTTTCTTT	CASSPLTGQNTEAFF
.	.	TRBV11-2	TRBJ1-2	12	TGTGCCAGCAGGGTTCAGGGCGCTGGCTACACCTTC	CASRVQGAGYTF
.	TRBD2	TRBV12-5	TRBJ2-1	17	TGTGCTAGTGGTTTGGTCGCGGGAGGGCTCCAGTACAATGAGCAGTTCTTC	CASGLVAGGLQYNEQFF
.	.	TRBV28	TRBJ1-4	17	TGTGCCAGTAATACGGCAGGGAGGTCCAGAACTAATGAAAAACTGTTTTTT	CASNTAGRSRTNEKLFF
.	TRBD1	TRBV3-1/TRBV3-2	TRBJ2-7	15	TGTGCCAGCAGCCGCCGGGACAGGGTTTCGTCCGAGCAGTACTTC	CASSRRDRVSSEQYF
once	.	TRBV4-3	TRBJ2-7	15	TGCGCCAGCAGCCAAGAGGCCGATGTTACCTACGAGCAGTACTTC	CASSQEADVTYEQYF
.	.	TRBV28	TRBJ1-2	13	TGTGCCAGCGTACCGGGATTCAGCTATGGCTACACCTTC	CASVPGFSYGYTF
.	TRBD1	TRBV6-2/TRBV6-3	TRBJ1-2	13	TGTGCCAGCAGTTCGACAGGGCAGTATGGCTACACCTTC	CASSSTGQYGYTF
.	.	TRBV7-2	TRBJ2-7	13	TGTGCCAGCAGCTTAGGGCTGGGGGCAGGATCGTACTTC	CASSLGLGAGSYF
.	.	TRBV19	TRBJ1-4	11	TGTGCCAGTAGAGAGGGCACAAAACTGTTTTTT	CASREGTKLFF
.	.	TRBV30	TRBJ1-1	12	TGTGCCTGGAGGGTACGGACAGTTGAAGCTTTCTTT	CAWRVRTVEAFF
.	.	TRBV29-1	TRBJ2-3	13	TGCAGCGTTGAAGGACAGGGCACAGATACGCAGTATTTT	CSVEGQGTDTQYF
few	.	TRBV7-9	TRBJ1-2	14	TGTGCCAGCAGCTTAGGTAGGGGTGACTATGGCTACACCTTC	CASSLGRGDYGYTF
.	.	TRBV3-1/TRBV3-2	TRBJ2-6	16	TGTGCCAGCAGCCAAGAGCAGGGTACTGGGGCCAACGTCCTGACTTTC	CASSQEQGTGANVLTF
.	.	TRBV10-2	TRBJ1-3	12	TGCGCCAGCAGTGCGGGAGGAAACACCATATATTTT	CASSAGGNTIYF
.	.	TRBV29-1	TRBJ2-5	12	TGCAGCGTCGGGGTCTCCGGTCAGACCCAGTACTTC	CSVGVSGQTQYF
.	TRBD1	TRBV7-9	TRBJ2-1	13	TGTGCCAGCAGCCGGACAGGGTTCAATGAGCAGTTCTTC	CASSRTGFNEQFF
.	TRBD2	TRBV6-1	TRBJ2-7	19	TGTGCCAGCAGTGTCCTACTAGCGAGTACAATCGGAAGCTCCTACGAGCAGTACTTC	CASSVLLASTIGSSYEQYF
few	.	TRBV9	TRBJ1-6	14	TGTGCCAGCAGCGTAGCCGGGAAGGATTCACCCCTCCACTTT	CASSVAGKDSPLHF